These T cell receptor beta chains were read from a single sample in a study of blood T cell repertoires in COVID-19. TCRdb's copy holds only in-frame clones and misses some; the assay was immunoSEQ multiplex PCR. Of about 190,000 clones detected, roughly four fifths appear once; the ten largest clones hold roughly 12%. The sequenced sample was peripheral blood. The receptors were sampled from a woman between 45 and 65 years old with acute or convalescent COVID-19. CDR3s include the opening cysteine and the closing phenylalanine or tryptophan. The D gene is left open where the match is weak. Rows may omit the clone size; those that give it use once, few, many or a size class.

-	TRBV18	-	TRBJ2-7	TGTGCCAGCTCACCGTTAACGGTAAACTACGAGCAGTACTTC	CASSPLTVNYEQYF
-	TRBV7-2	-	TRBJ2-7	TGTGCCAGCAGCTCCCGGAAGGGGAACTACGAGCAGTACTTC	CASSSRKGNYEQYF
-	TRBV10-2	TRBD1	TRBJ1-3	TGCGCCAGCATACTCGACAGGGGAGATGGAAACACCATATATTTT	CASILDRGDGNTIYF
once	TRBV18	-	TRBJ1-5	TGTGCCAGCTCAGTAAGCGGGGGCAATCAGCCCCAGCATTTT	CASSVSGGNQPQHF
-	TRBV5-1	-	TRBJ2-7	TGCGCCAGCAGCTTCGGACAGTGGCTCTACGAGCAGTACTTC	CASSFGQWLYEQYF
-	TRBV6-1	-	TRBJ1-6	TGTGCCAGCAGTGAAAGCAGGGGTAATTCACCCCTCCACTTT	CASSESRGNSPLHF
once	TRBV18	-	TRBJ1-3	TGTGCCAGCTCACCACGCTCTCAGGGAGGCTCTGGAAACACCATATATTTT	CASSPRSQGGSGNTIYF
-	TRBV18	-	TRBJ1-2	TGTGCCAGCTCACAGGGAACAGGGCACTATGGCTACACCTTC	CASSQGTGHYGYTF
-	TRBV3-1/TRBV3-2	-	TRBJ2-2	TGTGCCAGCAGCCAAGTTATACCCAGGGTAGCAAACACCGGGGAGCTGTTTTTT	CASSQVIPRVANTGELFF
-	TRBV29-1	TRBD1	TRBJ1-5	TGCAGCGTTGGGGGACAGGGGGACAATACAGGACAGCCCCAGCATTTT	CSVGGQGDNTGQPQHF
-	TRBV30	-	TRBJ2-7	TGTGCCTGGAGTGTAACGACTGCCTACGAGCAGTACTTC	CAWSVTTAYEQYF
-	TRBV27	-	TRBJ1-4	TGTGCCAGCAAACCAAGCGGGGGTCTCGAAAAACTGTTTTTT	CASKPSGGLEKLFF
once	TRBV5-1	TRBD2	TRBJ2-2	TGCGCCAGCAGTTTTTCTAGCGGGTCGAACACCGGGGAGCTGTTTTTT	CASSFSSGSNTGELFF
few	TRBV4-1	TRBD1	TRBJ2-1	TGCGCCAGCAGCACGACAGGGGTCAATGAGCAGTTCTTC	CASSTTGVNEQFF
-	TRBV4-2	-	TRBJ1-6	TGTGCCAGCAGCACACTTCTGGGACTAAGTAATTCACCCCTCCACTTT	CASSTLLGLSNSPLHF
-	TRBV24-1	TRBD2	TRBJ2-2	TGTGCCCCCCGGCGACTAGCGGGGTCGCCTACCGGGGAGCTGTTTTTT	CAPRRLAGSPTGELFF
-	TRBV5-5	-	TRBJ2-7	TGTGCCAGCAGCTTGGCCCGGCAGGGGTACGAGCAGTACTTC	CASSLARQGYEQYF
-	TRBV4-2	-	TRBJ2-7	TGTGCCAGCAGCCAAGATCATCCTAGTCTATACGAGCAGTACTTC	CASSQDHPSLYEQYF
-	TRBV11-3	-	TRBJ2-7	TGTGCCAGCAGCTTAAGAGGTCCTTCCTACGAGCAGTACTTC	CASSLRGPSYEQYF
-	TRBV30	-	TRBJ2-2	TGTGCCTGGAAATCTCCCTTAGTCTTTCCGAACACCGGGGAGCTGTTTTTT	CAWKSPLVFPNTGELFF
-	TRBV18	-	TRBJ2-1	TGTGCCAGCTCCCCGACCTGGGCCCAGGGCAATGAGCAGTTCTTC	CASSPTWAQGNEQFF
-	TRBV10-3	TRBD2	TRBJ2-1	TGTGCCATCAGTAGTCGAGCGGGGGGGCCAGGGGAGCAGTTCTTC	CAISSRAGGPGEQFF